A selection of T cell receptor beta chains follows, all from one sample in a study of cytomegalovirus exposure and HLA in healthy donors. Method: immunoSEQ multiplex PCR; TCRdb's copy keeps in-frame clones and lacks some. This specimen shows 60,000 to 85,000 clones; the ten leading clones hold about 13%. Sequenced sample: PBMCs. These receptors came from a man in his fifties or sixties in good health and CMV-seropositive. Both conserved end residues are part of each CDR3. The D gene is left open where the match is weak.

j_gene	v_gene	d_gene	CDR3aa	CDR3nt
TRBJ2-3	TRBV9	TRBD2	CASSSSGERTDTQYF	TGTGCCAGCAGTTCTAGCGGGGAACGCACAGATACGCAGTATTTT
TRBJ2-1	TRBV7-2	NA	CASSLDRQGGEQFF	TGTGCCAGCAGCTTAGATAGGCAGGGCGGTGAGCAGTTCTTC
TRBJ2-5	TRBV5-1	NA	CASSLEGEETQYF	TGCGCCAGCAGCTTGGAAGGGGAAGAGACCCAGTACTTC
TRBJ2-3	TRBV19	TRBD2	CASRALAGGSDTQYF	TGTGCCAGTAGAGCCCTAGCGGGAGGGTCAGATACGCAGTATTTT
TRBJ1-2	TRBV5-1	NA	CASSPTGNRFYGYTF	TGCGCCAGCAGTCCGACAGGTAACCGGTTCTATGGCTACACCTTC
TRBJ2-1	TRBV7-3	NA	CASSLVWTDYNEQFF	TGTGCCAGCAGCTTAGTATGGACAGACTACAATGAGCAGTTCTTC
TRBJ2-3	TRBV30	NA	CAWDFTDTQYF	TGTGCCTGGGACTTCACAGATACGCAGTATTTT
TRBJ2-2	TRBV27	TRBD2	CASSRRLAGGLGELFF	TGTGCCAGCAGTCGGAGACTAGCGGGGGGGCTTGGGGAGCTGTTTTTT
TRBJ1-1	TRBV2	NA	CAGKSGTYEPEAFF	TGTGCCGGCAAATCCGGGACATACGAACCTGAAGCTTTCTTT
TRBJ1-2	TRBV4-1	NA	CASSQVDLVAFYGYTF	TGCGCCAGCAGCCAAGTAGATCTAGTAGCGTTCTATGGCTACACCTTC
TRBJ1-3	TRBV7-9	NA	CASSLSHGRNTIYF	TGTGCCAGCAGCCTATCCCATGGGAGGAACACCATATATTTT
TRBJ2-3	TRBV6-1	NA	CASSVRGLAPGDTQYF	TGTGCCAGCAGTGTCCGGGGTTTAGCCCCTGGAGATACGCAGTATTTT
TRBJ1-4	TRBV28	TRBD1	CASMQDRGTEKLFF	TGTGCCAGCATGCAAGACAGGGGAACTGAAAAACTGTTTTTT
TRBJ1-1	TRBV7-9	NA	CASSLGRGLNTEAFF	TGTGCCAGCAGCTTAGGTAGGGGCCTGAACACTGAAGCTTTCTTT
TRBJ2-7	TRBV9	TRBD1	CASSVGPGTGEDEQYF	TGTGCCAGCAGCGTAGGTCCGGGGACAGGGGAGGACGAGCAGTACTTC
TRBJ1-1	TRBV11-3	NA	CASSSGSNTEAFF	TGTGCCAGCAGTTCAGGATCGAACACTGAAGCTTTCTTT
TRBJ2-7	TRBV27	TRBD2	CASSRGAGGSYEQYF	TGTGCCAGCAGTAGGGGAGCGGGAGGGTCCTACGAGCAGTACTTC
TRBJ2-5	TRBV4-1	NA	CASSHITRGTQETQYF	TGCGCCAGCAGCCATATCACCCGGGGGACCCAAGAGACCCAGTACTTC